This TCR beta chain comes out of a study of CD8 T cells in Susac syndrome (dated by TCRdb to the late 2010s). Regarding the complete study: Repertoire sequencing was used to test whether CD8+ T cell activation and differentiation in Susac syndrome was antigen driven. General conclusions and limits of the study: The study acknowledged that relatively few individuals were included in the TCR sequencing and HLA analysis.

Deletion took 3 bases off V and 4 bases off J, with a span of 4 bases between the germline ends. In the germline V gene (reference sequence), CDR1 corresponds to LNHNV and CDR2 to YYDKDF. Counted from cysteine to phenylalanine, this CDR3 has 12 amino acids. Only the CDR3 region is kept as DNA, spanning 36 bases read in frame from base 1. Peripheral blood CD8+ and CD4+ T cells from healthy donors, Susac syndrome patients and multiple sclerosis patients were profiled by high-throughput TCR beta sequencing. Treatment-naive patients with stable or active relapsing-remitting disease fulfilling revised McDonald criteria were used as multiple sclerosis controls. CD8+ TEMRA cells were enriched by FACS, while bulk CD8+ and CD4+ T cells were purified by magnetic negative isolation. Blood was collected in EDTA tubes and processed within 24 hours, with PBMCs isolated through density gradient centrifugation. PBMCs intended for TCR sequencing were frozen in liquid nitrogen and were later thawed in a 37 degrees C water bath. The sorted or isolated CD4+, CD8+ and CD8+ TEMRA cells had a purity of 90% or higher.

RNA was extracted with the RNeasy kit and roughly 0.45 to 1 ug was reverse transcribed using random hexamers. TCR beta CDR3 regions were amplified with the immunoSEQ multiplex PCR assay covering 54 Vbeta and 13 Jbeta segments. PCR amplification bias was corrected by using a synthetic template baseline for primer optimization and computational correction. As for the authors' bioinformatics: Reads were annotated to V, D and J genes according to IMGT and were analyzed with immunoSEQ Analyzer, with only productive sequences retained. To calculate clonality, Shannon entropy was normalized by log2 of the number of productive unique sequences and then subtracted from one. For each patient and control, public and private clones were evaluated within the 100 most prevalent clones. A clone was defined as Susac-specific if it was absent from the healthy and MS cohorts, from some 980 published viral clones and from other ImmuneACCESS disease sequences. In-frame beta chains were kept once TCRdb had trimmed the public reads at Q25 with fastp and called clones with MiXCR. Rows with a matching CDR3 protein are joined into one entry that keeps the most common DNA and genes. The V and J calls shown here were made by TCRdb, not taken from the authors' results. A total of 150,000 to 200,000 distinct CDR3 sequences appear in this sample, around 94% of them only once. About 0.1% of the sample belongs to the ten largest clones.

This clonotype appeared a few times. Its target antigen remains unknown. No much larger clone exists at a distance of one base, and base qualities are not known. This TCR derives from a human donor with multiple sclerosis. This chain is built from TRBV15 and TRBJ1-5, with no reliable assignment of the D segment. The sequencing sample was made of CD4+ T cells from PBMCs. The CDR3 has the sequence CATSRSNQPQHF. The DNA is TGTGCCACCAGCAGGAGTAATCAGCCCCAGCATTTT.